This TCR beta chain is drawn from a study of shared T cell receptors in the human thymus. This CDR3 is built from 16 residues. With 1 base removed from V and 6 bases from J, the gap between germline ends came to 18 bases. The germline V gene has CDR1 GTSNPN and CDR2 SVGIG (reference sequence). Sequencing used immunoSEQ multiplex PCR; TCRdb keeps in-frame clones, though not all of them. The sample yields roughly 410,000 clones, 95% seen once. The chain joins TRBV30 to TRBJ2-2; D is possibly TRBD1 (6 bases). Sequencing was done on a sample of thymocytes. The sequence derives from a human donor. The CDR3 nucleotides are TGTGCCTGGAGTGACAGGGCGTTCTTACGGCCCGGGGAGCTGTTTTTT. This translates into CAWSDRAFLRPGELFF. Looking up the rest from reference TRBV30 and TRBJ2-2 gives the full variable domain: SQTIHQWPATLVQPVGSPLSLECTVEGTSNPNLYWYRQAAGRGLQLLFYSVGIGQISSEVPQNLSASRPQDRQFILSSKKLLLSDSGFYLCAWSDRAFLRPGELFFGEGSRLTVL.